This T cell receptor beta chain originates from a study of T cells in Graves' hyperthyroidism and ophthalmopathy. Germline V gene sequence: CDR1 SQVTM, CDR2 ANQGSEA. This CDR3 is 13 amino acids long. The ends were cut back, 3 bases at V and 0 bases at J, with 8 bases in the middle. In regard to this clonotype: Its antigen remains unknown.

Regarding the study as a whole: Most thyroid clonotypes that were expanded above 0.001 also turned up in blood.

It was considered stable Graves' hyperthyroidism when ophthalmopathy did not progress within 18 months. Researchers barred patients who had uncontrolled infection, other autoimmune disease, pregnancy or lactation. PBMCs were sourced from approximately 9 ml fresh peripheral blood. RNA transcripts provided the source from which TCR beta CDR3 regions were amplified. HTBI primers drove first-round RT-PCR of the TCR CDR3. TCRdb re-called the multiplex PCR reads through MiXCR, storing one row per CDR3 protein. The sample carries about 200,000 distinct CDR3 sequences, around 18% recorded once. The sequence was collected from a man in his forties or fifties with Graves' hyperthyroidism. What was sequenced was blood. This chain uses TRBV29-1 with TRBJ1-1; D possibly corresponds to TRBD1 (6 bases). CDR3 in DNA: TGCAGCGTTGATAGGGACATGAACACTGAAGCTTTCTTT. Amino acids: CSVDRDMNTEAFF.